The clone carrying this TCR beta chain was recorded at least ten times. This specimen belongs to a study of early T cells in non-severe SARS-CoV-2 infection. TCRdb re-analysed the 5' RACE reads in MiXCR, keeping a single row per CDR3 protein. The table has around 70,000 distinct CDR3 sequences, more than 8.5% seen once; the top ten hold 15% to 17%. Trimming removed 9 bases at V and 1 base at J, with 9 bases between. CDR1 is SNHLY and CDR2 is FYNNEI in the germline V gene. There are 12 residues in the CDR3. This sequence was found in an adult who was a healthcare worker with PCR-confirmed SARS-CoV-2 infection or an uninfected control (not recorded which). The chain couples TRBV2 to TRBJ1-1, with D perhaps TRBD1 (6 bases). The specimen comprised whole blood, sampled at baseline. The CDR3 spells CASWGQNTEAFF. The CDR3 nucleotides are TGTGCCAGTTGGGGGCAGAACACTGAAGCTTTCTTT.